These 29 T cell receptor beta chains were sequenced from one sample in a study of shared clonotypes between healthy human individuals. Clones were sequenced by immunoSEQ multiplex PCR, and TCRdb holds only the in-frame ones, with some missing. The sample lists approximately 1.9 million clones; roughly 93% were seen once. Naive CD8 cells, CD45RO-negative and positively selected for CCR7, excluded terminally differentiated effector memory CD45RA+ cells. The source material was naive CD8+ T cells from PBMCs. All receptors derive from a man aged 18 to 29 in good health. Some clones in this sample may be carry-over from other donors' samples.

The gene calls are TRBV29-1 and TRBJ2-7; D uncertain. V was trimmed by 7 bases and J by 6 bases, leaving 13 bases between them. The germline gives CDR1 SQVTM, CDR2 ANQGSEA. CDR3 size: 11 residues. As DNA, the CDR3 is TGCAGCGCCCAAGGCGGCGCCGAGCAGTACTTC. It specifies CSAQGGAEQYF.

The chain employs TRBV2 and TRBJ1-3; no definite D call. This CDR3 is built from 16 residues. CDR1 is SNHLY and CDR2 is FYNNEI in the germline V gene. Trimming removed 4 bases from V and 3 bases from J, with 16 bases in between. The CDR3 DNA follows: TGTGCCAGCAGTGGTTTAATTAAACTAGTTGGAAACACCATATATTTT. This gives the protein CASSGLIKLVGNTIYF.

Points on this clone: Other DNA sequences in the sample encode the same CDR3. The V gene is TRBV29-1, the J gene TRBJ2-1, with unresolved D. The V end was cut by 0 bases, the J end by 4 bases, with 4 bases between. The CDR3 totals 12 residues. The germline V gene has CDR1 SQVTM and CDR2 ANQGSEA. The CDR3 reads CSVEDGYNEQFF. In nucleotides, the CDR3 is TGCAGCGTTGAAGATGGATACAATGAGCAGTTCTTC.

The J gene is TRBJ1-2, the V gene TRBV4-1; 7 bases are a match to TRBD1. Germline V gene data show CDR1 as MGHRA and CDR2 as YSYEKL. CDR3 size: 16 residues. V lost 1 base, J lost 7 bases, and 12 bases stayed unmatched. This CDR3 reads CASSQGEGASSFGYTF. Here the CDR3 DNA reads TGCGCCAGCAGCCAAGGTGAGGGGGCTAGTTCGTTTGGCTACACCTTC.

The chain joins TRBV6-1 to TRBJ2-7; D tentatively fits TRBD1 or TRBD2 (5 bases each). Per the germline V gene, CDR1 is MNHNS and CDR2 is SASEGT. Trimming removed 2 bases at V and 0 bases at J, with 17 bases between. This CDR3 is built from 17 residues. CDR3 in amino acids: CASSESVGRAFSYEQYF. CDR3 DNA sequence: TGTGCCAGCAGTGAATCGGTGGGGCGGGCGTTCTCCTACGAGCAGTACTTC.

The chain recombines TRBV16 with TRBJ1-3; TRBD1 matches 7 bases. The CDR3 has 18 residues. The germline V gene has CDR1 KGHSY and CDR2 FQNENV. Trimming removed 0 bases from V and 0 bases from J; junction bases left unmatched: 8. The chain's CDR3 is CASSQSGNRGFSGNTIYF. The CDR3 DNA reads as TGTGCCAGCAGCCAATCGGGGAACAGGGGTTTCTCTGGAAACACCATATATTTT. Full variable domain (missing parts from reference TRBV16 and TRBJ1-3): GEEVAQTPKHLVRGEGQKAKLYCAPIKGHSYVFWYQQVLKNEFKFLISFQNENVFDETGMPKERFSAKCLPNSPCSLEIQATKLEDSAVYFCASSQSGNRGFSGNTIYFGEGSWLTVV.

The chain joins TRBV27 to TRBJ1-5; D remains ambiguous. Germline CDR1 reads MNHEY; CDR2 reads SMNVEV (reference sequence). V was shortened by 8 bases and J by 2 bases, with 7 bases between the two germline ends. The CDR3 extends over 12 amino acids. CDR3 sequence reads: CASGEGNQPQHF. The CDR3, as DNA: TGTGCCAGCGGGGAGGGCAATCAGCCCCAGCATTTT.

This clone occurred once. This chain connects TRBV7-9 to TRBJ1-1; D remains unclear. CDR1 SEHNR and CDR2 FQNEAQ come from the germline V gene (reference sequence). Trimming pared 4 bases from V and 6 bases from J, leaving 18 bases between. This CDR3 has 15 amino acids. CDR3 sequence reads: CASSSPVEGIPEAFF. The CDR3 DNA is TGTGCCAGCAGCTCACCAGTAGAGGGTATCCCTGAAGCTTTCTTT.

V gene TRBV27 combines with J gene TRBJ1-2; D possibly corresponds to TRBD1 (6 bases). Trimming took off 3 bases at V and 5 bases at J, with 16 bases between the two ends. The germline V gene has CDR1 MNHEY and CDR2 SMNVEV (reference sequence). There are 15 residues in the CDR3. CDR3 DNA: TGTGCCAGCAGTTTCGGGGGGCCGTACGGTTATGGCTACACCTTC. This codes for CASSFGGPYGYGYTF.

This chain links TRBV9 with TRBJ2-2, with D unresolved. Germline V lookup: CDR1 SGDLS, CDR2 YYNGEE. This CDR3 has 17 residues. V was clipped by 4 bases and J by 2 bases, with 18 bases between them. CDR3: CASSPPPGNKNTGELFF. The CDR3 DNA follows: TGTGCCAGCAGCCCCCCTCCCGGCAATAAAAACACCGGGGAGCTGTTTTTT.

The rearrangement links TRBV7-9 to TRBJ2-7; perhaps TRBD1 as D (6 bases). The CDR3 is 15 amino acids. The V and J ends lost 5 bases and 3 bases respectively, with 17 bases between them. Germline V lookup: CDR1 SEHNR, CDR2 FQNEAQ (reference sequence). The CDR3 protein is CASSITGFPVYEQYF. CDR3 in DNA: TGTGCCAGCAGCATCACAGGGTTCCCGGTCTACGAGCAGTACTTC.

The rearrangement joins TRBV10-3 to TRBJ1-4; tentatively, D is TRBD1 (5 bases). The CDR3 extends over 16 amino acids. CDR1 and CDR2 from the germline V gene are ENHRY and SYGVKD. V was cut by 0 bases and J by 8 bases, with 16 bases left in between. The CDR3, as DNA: TGTGCCATCAGTGAGTCAGTAGGGCAGGGCGGCGAAAAACTGTTTTTT. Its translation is CAISESVGQGGEKLFF.

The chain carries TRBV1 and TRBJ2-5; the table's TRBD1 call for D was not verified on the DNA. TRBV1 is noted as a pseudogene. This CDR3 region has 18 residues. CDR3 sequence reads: CTSSRTQGAVIGLETQYF. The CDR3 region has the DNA TGCACCAGCAGCCGGACACAGGGAGCAGTTATTGGGTTAGAGACCCAGTACTTC.

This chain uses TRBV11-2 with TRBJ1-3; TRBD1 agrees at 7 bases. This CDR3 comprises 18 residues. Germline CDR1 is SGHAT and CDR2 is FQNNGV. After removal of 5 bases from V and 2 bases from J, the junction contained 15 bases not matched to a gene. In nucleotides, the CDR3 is TGTGCCAGCAGCCTGAGTGGCTTGGTGCAGGGGGCTGGAAACACCATATATTTT. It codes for CASSLSGLVQGAGNTIYF.

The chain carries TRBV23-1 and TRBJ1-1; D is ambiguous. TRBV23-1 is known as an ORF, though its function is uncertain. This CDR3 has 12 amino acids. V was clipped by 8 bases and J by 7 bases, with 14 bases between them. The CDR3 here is CASPPRHIEAFF. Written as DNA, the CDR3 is TGCGCCAGCCCCCCCCGCCACATTGAAGCTTTCTTT.

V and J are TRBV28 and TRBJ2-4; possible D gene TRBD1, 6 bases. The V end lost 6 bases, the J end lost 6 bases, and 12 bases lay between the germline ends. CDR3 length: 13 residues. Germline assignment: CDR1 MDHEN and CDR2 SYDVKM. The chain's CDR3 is CASSQGFGNIQYF. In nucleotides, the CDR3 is TGTGCCAGCAGCCAGGGGTTCGGAAACATTCAGTACTTC.

CDR3 protein: CASSFLDGNTGELFF. In DNA form, the CDR3 reads TGTGCCAGCAGTTTTCTCGACGGGAACACCGGGGAGCTGTTTTTT. V is TRBV27 and J is TRBJ2-2; no clear D gene. Deletions cut 3 bases from V and 1 base from J, with 9 bases between. Looked up from germline, CDR1 is MNHEY and CDR2 is SMNVEV (reference sequence). This CDR3 is built from 15 residues.

The CDR3 region has the DNA TGTGCCAGCAGCTGGGACAGGGGCAATGAAAAACTGTTTTTT. Amino acids: CASSWDRGNEKLFF. The chain has TRBV7-9 and TRBJ1-4; 10 nucleotides match TRBD1. CDR3 length: 14 residues. In germline, CDR1 is SEHNR, CDR2 FQNEAQ (reference sequence). The V and J ends lost 4 bases and 5 bases, in that order; junction bases with no gene match: 1.

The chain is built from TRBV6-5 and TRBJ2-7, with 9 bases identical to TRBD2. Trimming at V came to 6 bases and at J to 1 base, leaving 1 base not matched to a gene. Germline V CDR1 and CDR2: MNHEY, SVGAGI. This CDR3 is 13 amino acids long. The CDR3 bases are TGTGCCAGCAGCCTAGCGGGATCCTACGAGCAGTACTTC. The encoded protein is CASSLAGSYEQYF.

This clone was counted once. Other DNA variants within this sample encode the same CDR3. The CDR3 loop reads CASSLADSGANVLTF. CDR3 DNA sequence: TGTGCCAGCAGCTTAGCGGACTCTGGGGCCAACGTCCTGACTTTC. This rearrangement joins TRBV7-2 to TRBJ2-6; no clear D gene. Trimming took off 0 bases at V and 0 bases at J, with 3 bases between the two ends. The CDR3 runs to 15 residues. Germline V gene lookup returns CDR1 SGHTA and CDR2 FQGNSA.

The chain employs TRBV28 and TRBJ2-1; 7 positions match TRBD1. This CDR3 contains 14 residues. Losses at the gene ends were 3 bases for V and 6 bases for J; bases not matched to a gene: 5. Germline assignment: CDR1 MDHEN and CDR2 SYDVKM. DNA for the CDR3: TGTGCCAGCAGTTTCGGGACAGCCCTCAATGAGCAGTTCTTC. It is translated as CASSFGTALNEQFF.

The CDR3 sequence: CASSLNPAVQYF. The CDR3 DNA reads TGTGCCAGCAGCTTAAATCCCGCAGTTCAGTATTTT. V and J are TRBV11-2 and TRBJ2-3, with unresolved D. The V end lost 2 bases, the J end lost 12 bases, and 12 bases lay between the germline ends. The germline gives CDR1 SGHAT, CDR2 FQNNGV. The CDR3 has 12 amino acids.

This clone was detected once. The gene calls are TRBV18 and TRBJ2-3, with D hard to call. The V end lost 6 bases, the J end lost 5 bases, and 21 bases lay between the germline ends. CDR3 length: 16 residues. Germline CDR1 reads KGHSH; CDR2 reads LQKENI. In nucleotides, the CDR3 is TGTGCCAGCTCCCCTACGGACGGAATAATCGGAGATACGCAGTATTTT. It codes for CASSPTDGIIGDTQYF.

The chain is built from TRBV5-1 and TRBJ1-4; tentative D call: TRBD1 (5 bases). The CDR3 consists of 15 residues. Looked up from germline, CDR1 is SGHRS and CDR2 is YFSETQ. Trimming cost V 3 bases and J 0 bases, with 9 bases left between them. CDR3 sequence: CASSSDTSTNEKLFF. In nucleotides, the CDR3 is TGCGCCAGCAGCTCGGACACCTCAACTAATGAAAAACTGTTTTTT.

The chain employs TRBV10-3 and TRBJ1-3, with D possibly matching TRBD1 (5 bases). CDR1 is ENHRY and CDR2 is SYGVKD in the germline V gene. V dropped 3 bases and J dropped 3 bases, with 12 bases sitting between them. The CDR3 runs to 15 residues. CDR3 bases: TGTGCCATCAGTGACAGGGAATCCGGTGGAAACACCATATATTTT. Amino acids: CAISDRESGGNTIYF.

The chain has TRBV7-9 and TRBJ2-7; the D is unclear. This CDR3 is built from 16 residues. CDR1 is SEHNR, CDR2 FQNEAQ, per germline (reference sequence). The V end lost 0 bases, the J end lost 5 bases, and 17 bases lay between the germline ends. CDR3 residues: CASSLAPGFVSHEQYF. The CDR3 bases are TGTGCCAGCAGCTTAGCTCCAGGTTTTGTGTCGCACGAGCAGTACTTC.

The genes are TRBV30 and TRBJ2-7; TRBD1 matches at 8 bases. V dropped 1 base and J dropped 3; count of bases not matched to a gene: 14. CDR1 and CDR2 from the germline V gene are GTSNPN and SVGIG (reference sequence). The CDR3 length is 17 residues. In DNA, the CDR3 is TGTGCCTGGAGTGACGAGACCGGGACAGGCCCCATCTACGAGCAGTACTTC. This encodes CAWSDETGTGPIYEQYF.

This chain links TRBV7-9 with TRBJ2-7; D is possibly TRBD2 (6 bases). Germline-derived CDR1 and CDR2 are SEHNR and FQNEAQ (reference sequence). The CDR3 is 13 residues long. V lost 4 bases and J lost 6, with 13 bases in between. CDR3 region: CASSYPLGGEQYF. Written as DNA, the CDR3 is TGTGCCAGCAGCTATCCGCTGGGGGGCGAGCAGTACTTC.

CDR3 nucleotides: TGTGCCAGCAGTCACGGAAACGAGCAGTTCTTC. This gives the protein CASSHGNEQFF. The chain employs TRBV6-6 and TRBJ2-1; D not resolved. CDR3 length equals 11 residues. Germline V gene lookup returns CDR1 MNHNY and CDR2 SVGAGI (reference sequence). Trimming took off 5 bases at V and 10 bases at J, with 9 bases between the two ends.